The 8 T cell receptor beta chains below all came from one sample that was sequenced in a study of CXCR3-negative and CXCR3-positive naive CD8 T cells. UMI-tagged TRB cDNA libraries were built via 5' RACE. TCRdb re-called the 5' RACE reads and gives one entry per CDR3 protein, without DNA. This specimen shows around 7,000 distinct CDR3 sequences; the ten leading clones hold about 1.5%. Study observations and caveats: Naive cells that were CXCR3-positive had more hydrophobic TRB CDR3s (compared with CXCR3-negative naive cells).

These receptors have no known antigen. The sample consisted of naive CXCR3+ CD8+ T cells from blood. Subset given: CD45RO-CCR7+CD27+CD95- naive CD8+ T cells expressing CXCR3 (TNR3+). The receptors were sampled from a human donor in good health. Some clones in this sample may be carry-over from other donors' samples.

The chain uses TRBV27 and TRBJ1-2. From germline, CDR1 is MNHEY and CDR2 SMNVEV (reference sequence). The CDR3 runs 12 residues. CDR3 sequence: CASSSSGYGYTF.

Frequency places this clonotype as medium-sized. V usage is TRBV20-1 and J usage is TRBJ2-1. This CDR3 has 11 residues. The germline V gene encodes CDR1 DFQATT and CDR2 SNEGSKA (reference sequence). The CDR3: CSASGGGEQFF.

The chain carries TRBV4-1 and TRBJ2-1; the D gene TCRdb calls, TRBD1, cannot be checked with no DNA. Germline lookup yields CDR1 MGHRA and CDR2 YSYEKL. The CDR3 totals 15 residues. Here the CDR3 reads CASSQGGGGHNEQFF.

The chain carries TRBV23-1 and TRBJ2-7. TRBV23-1 is sorted into the ORF group, with uncertain function. The CDR3 runs to 16 residues. The CDR3 protein is CASSQSVLEISYEQYF.

V and J are TRBV20-1 and TRBJ2-3. The germline gives CDR1 DFQATT, CDR2 SNEGSKA (reference sequence). The CDR3 is 11 amino acids. The CDR3: CSASKTDTQYF.

This clonotype shows up as medium-sized by frequency. This rearrangement joins TRBV2 to TRBJ2-5; absent DNA, TCRdb's TRBD2 call cannot be checked. Germline-derived CDR1 and CDR2 are SNHLY and FYNNEI. The CDR3 spans 14 residues. The CDR3 region is CASSRLAGTETQYF. The full variable domain, in which reference TRBV2 and TRBJ2-5 provide the parts outside the CDR3, is EPEVTQTPSHQVTQMGQEVILRCVPISNHLYFYWYRQILGQKVEFLVSFYNNEISEKSEIFDDQFSVERPDGSNFTLKIRSTKLEDSAMYFCASSRLAGTETQYFGPGTRLLVL.

This sequence joins TRBV5-6 and TRBJ2-5. This CDR3 is built from 15 residues. In germline, CDR1 is SGHDT, CDR2 YYEEEE. CDR3 sequence: CASSLIRIGEETQYF. The whole variable domain, remainder taken from reference TRBV5-6 and TRBJ2-5, is DAGVTQSPTHLIKTRGQQVTLRCSPKSGHDTVSWYQQALGQGPQFIFQYYEEEERQRGNFPDRFSGHQFPNYSSELNVNALLLGDSALYLCASSLIRIGEETQYFGPGTRLLVL.

Considering frequency, this clonotype is medium-sized. The V gene is TRBV29-1, the J gene TRBJ2-1; there is no DNA to check the TCRdb D call of TRBD2. There are 13 residues in the CDR3. Germline V gene data show CDR1 as SQVTM and CDR2 as ANQGSEA. CDR3 in amino acids: CSVWARGSDEQFF.